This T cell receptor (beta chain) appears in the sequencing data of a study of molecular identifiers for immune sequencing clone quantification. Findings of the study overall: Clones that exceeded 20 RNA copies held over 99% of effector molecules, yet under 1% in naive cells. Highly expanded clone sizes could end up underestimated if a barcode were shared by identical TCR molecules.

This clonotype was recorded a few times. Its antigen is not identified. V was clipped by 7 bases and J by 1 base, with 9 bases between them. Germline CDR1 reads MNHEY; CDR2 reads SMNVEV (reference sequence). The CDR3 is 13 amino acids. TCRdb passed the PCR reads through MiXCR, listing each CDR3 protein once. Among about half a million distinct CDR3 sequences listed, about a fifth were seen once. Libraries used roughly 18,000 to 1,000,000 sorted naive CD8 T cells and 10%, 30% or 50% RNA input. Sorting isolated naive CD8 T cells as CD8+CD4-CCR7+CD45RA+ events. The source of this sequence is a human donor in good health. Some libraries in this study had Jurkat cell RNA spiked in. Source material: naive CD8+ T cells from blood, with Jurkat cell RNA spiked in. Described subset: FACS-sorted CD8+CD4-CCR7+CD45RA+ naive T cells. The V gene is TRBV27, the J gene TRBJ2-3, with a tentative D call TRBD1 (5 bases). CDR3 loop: CASTLGGTDTQYF. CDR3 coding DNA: TGTGCCAGCACCTTAGGGGGCACAGATACGCAGTATTTT.